This is a list of T cell receptor beta chains from one sample in a study of blood T cell repertoires in COVID-19. Data came from immunoSEQ multiplex PCR; TCRdb stores just in-frame clones and leaves some out. The sample consists of about 73,000 clones, over 80% of them appearing once. The sequencing input was peripheral blood. Receptors originate from a man at least 80 years old with active or convalescent COVID-19. Both conserved end residues are part of each CDR3. D genes are given only for firm matches. Expanded clones get a size class; other rows say once, few or many, or leave the size out.

CDR3 protein,CDR3 DNA,J gene,V gene,D gene,clone size
CAWSARTGSSGNTIYF,TGTGCCTGGAGTGCACGCACAGGTTCCTCTGGAAACACCATATATTTT,TRBJ1-3,TRBV30,-,-
CASSSKQGPTDTQYF,TGTGCCAGCAGCTCAAAACAGGGCCCGACAGATACGCAGTATTTT,TRBJ2-3,TRBV7-2,-,-
CASSTDRDFTEAFF,TGTGCCAGCAGTACTGACAGGGATTTCACTGAAGCTTTCTTT,TRBJ1-1,TRBV6-5,TRBD1,-
CATRLAGPYEQYF,TGTGCGACGAGACTAGCGGGCCCCTACGAGCAGTACTTC,TRBJ2-7,TRBV28,TRBD2,-
CASSSHSRVSYGYTF,TGTGCCAGCAGCAGCCACTCCAGGGTTAGCTATGGCTACACCTTC,TRBJ1-2,TRBV11-2,-,-
CSASWQGAGNQPQHF,TGCAGTGCTAGTTGGCAGGGTGCCGGCAATCAGCCCCAGCATTTT,TRBJ1-5,TRBV20-1,-,-
CASSPTRGTGFDSPLHF,TGTGCCAGCAGCCCTACTCGCGGGACAGGGTTTGATTCACCCCTCCACTTT,TRBJ1-6,TRBV7-9,TRBD1,-
CASAPSSGNTIYF,TGTGCCAGTGCCCCGAGCTCTGGAAACACCATATATTTT,TRBJ1-3,TRBV19,-,few
CASSDKVAGRQETQYF,TGTGCCAGCAGTGATAAGGTAGCGGGGAGGCAAGAGACCCAGTACTTC,TRBJ2-5,TRBV2,TRBD2,-
CASNQGLQPQHF,TGTGCCAGTAATCAGGGGTTGCAGCCCCAGCATTTT,TRBJ1-5,TRBV19,-,-
CASSYGTAGNTIYF,TGTGCCAGCAGTTACGGGACAGCTGGAAACACCATATATTTT,TRBJ1-3,TRBV6-2/TRBV6-3,TRBD1,-
CASIGSGNTIYF,TGTGCCAGCATCGGGTCTGGAAACACCATATATTTT,TRBJ1-3,TRBV27,-,-
CASSTITGSEAFF,TGTGCCAGTAGTACGATAACAGGTTCTGAAGCTTTCTTT,TRBJ1-1,TRBV19,-,few
CSGDRDRASGANVLTF,TGCAGCGGGGACCGGGACAGGGCATCTGGGGCCAACGTCCTGACTTTC,TRBJ2-6,TRBV29-1,TRBD1,-
CASSFVMGTGDPAFF,TGTGCCAGCAGCTTTGTAATGGGGACAGGTGATCCAGCTTTCTTT,TRBJ1-1,TRBV5-5,TRBD1,-
CASSLSGTSGSEQFF,TGTGCCAGCAGCTTGTCCGGGACTAGCGGGAGTGAGCAGTTCTTC,TRBJ2-1,TRBV5-4,TRBD2,-
CASSQERAAQGEQYF,TGCGCCAGCAGCCAAGAAAGGGCAGCACAGGGTGAGCAGTACTTC,TRBJ2-7,TRBV4-1,-,-
CASSLRDRGYTDTQYF,TGTGCCAGCAGTCTCCGGGACAGGGGGTACACAGATACGCAGTATTTT,TRBJ2-3,TRBV2,TRBD1,once
CASSVPGAPLHF,TGTGCCAGCAGCGTACCTGGAGCACCCCTCCACTTT,TRBJ1-6,TRBV9,-,-
CSASGQGTGGEQFF,TGCAGTGCTAGTGGACAGGGGACGGGGGGTGAGCAGTTCTTC,TRBJ2-1,TRBV20-1,TRBD1,-